This T cell receptor (beta chain) emerged from a study of blood T cell repertoires in COVID-19. Study as a whole: Samples of COVID-19 (acute and convalescent) were obtained from the United States, Italy and Spain. PBMCs, B-cell-depleted T cells, or T cells were the source of the cDNA or gDNA that made up the material.

V lost 6 bases, J lost 4 bases, and 11 bases lay in between. This CDR3 contains 13 residues. The germline CDR1 and CDR2 sequences are SGHRS and YFSETQ. How the authors handled the data: Amplified reference gene primers provided the basis for estimating nucleated cell counts. The assay was immunoSEQ multiplex PCR, and TCRdb's table has in-frame clones only and misses some. V, J and clone size are taken as reported in that table, and D and trimming were inferred from the DNA itself. The repertoire holds about 310,000 clones, with around 87% as singletons. The rearrangement links TRBV5-1 to TRBJ1-3, with a possible D match to TRBD1 (5 bases). Sequencing was carried out using peripheral blood. The TCR sequence derives from a woman in her thirties or forties with COVID-19, enrolled during active disease. The CDR3: CASTAQGGNTIYF. CDR3 DNA: TGCGCCAGCACGGCCCAGGGAGGAAACACCATATATTTT.